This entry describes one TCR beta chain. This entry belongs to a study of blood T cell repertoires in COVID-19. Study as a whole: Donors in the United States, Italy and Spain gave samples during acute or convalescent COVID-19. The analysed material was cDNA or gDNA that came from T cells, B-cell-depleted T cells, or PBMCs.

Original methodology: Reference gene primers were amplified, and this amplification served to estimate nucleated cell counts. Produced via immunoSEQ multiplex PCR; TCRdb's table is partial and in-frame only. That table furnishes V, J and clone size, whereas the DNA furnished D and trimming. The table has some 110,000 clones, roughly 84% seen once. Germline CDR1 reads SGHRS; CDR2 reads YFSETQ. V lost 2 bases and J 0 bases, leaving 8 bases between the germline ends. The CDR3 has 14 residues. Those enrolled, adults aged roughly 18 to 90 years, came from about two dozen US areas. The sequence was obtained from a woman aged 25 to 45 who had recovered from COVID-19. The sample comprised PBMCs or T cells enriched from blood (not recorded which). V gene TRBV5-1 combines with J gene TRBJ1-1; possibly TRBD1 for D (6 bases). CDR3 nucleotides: TGCGCCAGCAGCTTAACAGGGTTGAACACTGAAGCTTTCTTT. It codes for CASSLTGLNTEAFF.